This T cell receptor (beta chain) was sequenced during a study of long-term antiretroviral therapy in people with HIV. The authors ran the immunoSEQ assay, v3.0, at survey level. The method was immunoSEQ multiplex PCR; TCRdb's version includes in-frame clones alone and lacks a portion of them. The sample contains more than 35,000 clones, about 95% of which appear only once. A remark on this clone: Its antigen is currently unknown.

The germline gives CDR1 MNHEY, CDR2 SMNVEV (reference sequence). With 2 bases clipped from V and 5 bases from J, the junction kept 5 bases outside the gene matches. This CDR3 has 15 residues. General study results and limits: Across all time points, the repertoire was dominated by clones that expanded before ART.

J is TRBJ2-1 and V is TRBV27; TRBD2 agrees at 8 bases. The clonotype originates from a woman aged 50 to 60 with HIV. The starting material was unsorted PBMCs, obtained 3.7 years after starting antiretroviral therapy. This CDR3 is CASSLRTSRHNEQFF. The CDR3 nucleotides are TGTGCCAGCAGTTTAAGGACTAGCCGGCACAATGAGCAGTTCTTC.